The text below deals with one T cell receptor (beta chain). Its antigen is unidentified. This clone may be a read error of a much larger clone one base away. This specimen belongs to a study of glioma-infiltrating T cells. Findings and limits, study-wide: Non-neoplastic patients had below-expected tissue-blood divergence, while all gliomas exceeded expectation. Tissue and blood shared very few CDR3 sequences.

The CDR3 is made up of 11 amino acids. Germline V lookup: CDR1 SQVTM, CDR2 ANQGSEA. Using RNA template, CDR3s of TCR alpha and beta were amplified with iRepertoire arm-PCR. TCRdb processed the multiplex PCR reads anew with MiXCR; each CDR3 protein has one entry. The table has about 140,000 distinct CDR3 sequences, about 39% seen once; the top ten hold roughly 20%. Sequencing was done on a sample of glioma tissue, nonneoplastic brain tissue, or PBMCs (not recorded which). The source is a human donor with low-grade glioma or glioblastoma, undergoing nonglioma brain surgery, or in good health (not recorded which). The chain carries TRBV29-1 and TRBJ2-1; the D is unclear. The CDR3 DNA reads TGCAACGTTCGCAAAAACAATGAGCAGTTCTTC. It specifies CNVRKNNEQFF.